These 12 T cell receptor beta chains came from one sample sequenced in a study of blood T cell repertoires in COVID-19. Only in-frame clones appear in the TCRdb table, and some are missing; sequencing was by immunoSEQ multiplex PCR. The sample carries 45,000 to 60,000 clones, around 87% recorded once. Material: peripheral blood. Receptors originate from a human donor with active COVID-19. The donor label of this sample is uncertain.

The rearrangement joins TRBV19 to TRBJ1-3; D is uncertain. Deletions cut 5 bases from V and 2 bases from J, with 10 bases between. The length of the CDR3 is 14 residues. The germline gives CDR1 LNHDA, CDR2 SQIVND (reference sequence). The CDR3 loop is CASSPSGPGNTIYF. CDR3 coding DNA: TGTGCCAGTAGTCCCTCCGGTCCTGGAAACACCATATATTTT.

The chain combines TRBV21-1 with TRBJ2-5; whether TRBD1, the table's D call, matches the DNA was not checked. TRBV21-1 is marked as a pseudogene. This CDR3 contains 17 residues. The CDR3 reads CASSKRFCGTGGETQYF. As DNA, the CDR3 is TGTGCCAGCAGCAAACGATTCTGTGGGACAGGGGGAGAGACCCAGTACTTC.

About this clone itself: An end of the junction does not agree with germline; a read error may underlie this. The CDR3 loop reads CASTEFGGNQPQHF. The CDR3 DNA follows: TGTGCCAGCACTGAATTCGGGGGCAATCAGCCCCAGCATTTT. The chain employs TRBV6-1 and TRBJ1-5; D ambiguous. This CDR3 region has 14 residues. The germline gives CDR1 MNHNS, CDR2 SASEGT.

This clone was found once. This sequence joins TRBV6-1 and TRBJ1-2, with D perhaps matching TRBD1 (6 bases). Germline CDR1 is MNHNS and CDR2 is SASEGT. V was trimmed by 2 bases and J by 2 bases, leaving 12 bases between them. The CDR3 is made up of 15 amino acids. In DNA form, the CDR3 reads TGTGCCAGCAGTGAATTTAGGACAGTGAACTATGGCTACACCTTC. Translating gives CASSEFRTVNYGYTF.

V usage is TRBV9 and J usage is TRBJ2-7, with 7 bases matching TRBD2. Germline-derived CDR1 and CDR2 are SGDLS and YYNGEE. V trimming: 0 bases; J trimming: 5 bases; junction bases outside the gene matches: 5. The CDR3 loop spans 14 amino acids. DNA of the CDR3: TGTGCCAGCAGCGTAGATGGCGGGAGTAACGAGCAGTACTTC. As protein: CASSVDGGSNEQYF.

The rearrangement uses TRBV24-1 and TRBJ2-3, with D possibly TRBD2 on 5 matching bases. The CDR3 sequence is 15 residues long. The V end lost 3 bases, the J end lost 1 base, and 10 bases lay between the germline ends. The germline V gene has CDR1 KGHDR and CDR2 SFDVKD. CDR3 residues: CATSDHRAGTDTQYF. CDR3 nucleotide sequence: TGTGCCACCAGTGATCATCGAGCGGGCACAGATACGCAGTATTTT.

This clone has just a few counts. One junction end disagrees with the germline gene, perhaps due to a read error. DNA of the CDR3: TGTGCCAGCGGGGAGAGTGGGGTCTTC. Translating gives CASGESGVF. The chain recombines TRBV2 with TRBJ2-1; TRBD2 might be the D (5 bases). Germline-derived CDR1 and CDR2 are SNHLY and FYNNEI. The CDR3 is 9 amino acids.

The table lists this clone with a few counts. CDR3 bases: TGTGCCAGCAGTGAATCAGCAGGGCACCAGCCCCAGCATTTT. Translation: CASSESAGHQPQHF. V and J are TRBV25-1 and TRBJ1-5; D may be TRBD1 (5 bases). V was trimmed by 1 base and J by 7 bases, leaving 11 bases between them. CDR3 length: 14 residues. Germline V lookup: CDR1 MGHDK, CDR2 SYGVNS.

The chain employs TRBV19 and TRBJ1-5, with TRBD1 identical over 7 bases. Per germline, CDR1 LNHDA and CDR2 SQIVND (reference sequence). Trimming at V came to 1 base and at J to 2 bases, leaving 5 bases not matched to a gene. CDR3 length: 16 residues. DNA of the CDR3: TGTGCCAGTAGTATAGGTTTAGGACAGGGCAATCAGCCCCAGCATTTT. This encodes CASSIGLGQGNQPQHF.

This clone was found a few times. This rearrangement joins TRBV5-1 to TRBJ2-7; tentatively, D is TRBD2 (6 bases). With 2 bases removed from V and 6 bases from J, the gap between germline ends came to 12 bases. The germline gives CDR1 SGHRS, CDR2 YFSETQ. The CDR3 consists of 13 residues. The CDR3 region has the DNA TGCGCCAGCAGCTTATCGGGGGTCGGCGAGCAGTACTTC. Residues: CASSLSGVGEQYF.

The chain recombines TRBV19 with TRBJ2-1, with D uncertain. Germline-derived CDR1 and CDR2 are LNHDA and SQIVND (reference sequence). V was cut by 1 base and J by 7 bases, with 8 bases left in between. The CDR3 runs to 13 residues. The CDR3, as DNA: TGTGCCAGTAGTATAGCCGCAGGTAATGAGCAGTTCTTC. The encoded protein is CASSIAAGNEQFF.

The chain has TRBV6-6 and TRBJ2-4; TRBD2 aligns across 7 bases. Germline V gives CDR1 MNHNY, CDR2 SVGAGI (reference sequence). The CDR3 is 16 amino acids. V lost 6 bases to trimming and J lost 5 bases; unmatched junction nucleotides: 13. In DNA form, the CDR3 reads TGTGCCAGCAGGGGGGGGTCAACGAACAATGAAAACATTCAGTACTTC. It translates to CASRGGSTNNENIQYF.